A selection of T cell receptor beta chains follows, all from one sample in a study of T cell repertoires in cytomegalovirus infection. Their recognized antigens are unknown. One entry per CDR3 protein, called by TCRdb with MiXCR from the reads. The sample holds 680,000 or so distinct CDR3 sequences; around a third are singletons and the top ten take about 20%. Material: cultured PBMCs, obtained from culture after CMV antigen stimulation. The receptors come from a human donor in good health (CMV status not recorded). Some clones in this sample may be carry-over from other donors' samples. Each CDR3 is given with its conserved first and last residue. The order of the fields is V gene, CDR3 protein.

TRBV6-5	CASSYSTSGDSYEQYF
TRBV29-1	CSVAAGSSNEKLFF
TRBV12-3/TRBV12-4	CASRPGLAETDTQYF
TRBV6-1	CASSVVGTQETQYF
TRBV7-8	CASSSKGPLRKIAGAFF
TRBV6-2/TRBV6-3	CASRPLSDFSYEQFF
TRBV19	CASSIFASGSWGSYNEQFF
TRBV12-3/TRBV12-4	CASSHPKKPQHF
TRBV7-8	CASSSYTGTGVKETQYF
TRBV28	CASSLTQGLEKLFF
TRBV11-2	CASSTEVPSRDTQYF
TRBV18	CASSVTGTSGDKSSPLHF
TRBV28	CASSGQGLSYNSPLHF
TRBV11-2	CASSLGGAGIYEQYF
TRBV6-1	CASSESRQGSGQPQHF
TRBV4-2	CASSAGLADSTDTQYF
TRBV30	CAWSPTSFNEQFF
TRBV7-2	CASTEKGGAYEQYF
TRBV12-3/TRBV12-4	CASNGPGRANTEAFF
TRBV12-3/TRBV12-4	CASRRRGVGGNTEAFF
TRBV7-2	CASSLAMGRTYEQYF
TRBV7-2	CASSWRSGGNYEQYF
TRBV25-1	CASSEWDEQYF
TRBV7-8	CASSPSELSPGEQYF
TRBV7-9	CASSSTRGGNTEAFF
TRBV9	CASSVGEVAYGYTF
TRBV7-2	CASSLPRLSGSPLHF
TRBV11-3	CASSLESGELFF
TRBV10-3	CAITRQGFGGNTIYF
TRBV28	CASRIGGQSGNTIYF
TRBV7-8	CASSPGEGLSKNIQYF
TRBV28	CASSLFRDRGGNQPQHF
TRBV27	CASSFSGTVSNEQFF
TRBV6-6	CASSYPRSLGFPYGYTF
TRBV19	CASSSEGAGTDTQYF
TRBV7-4	CASSLYGGVRDTQYF
TRBV7-2	CASSPGLARNQETQYF
TRBV2	CASLQGSSYNEQFF
TRBV7-2	CASSLAASGRNNEQFF
TRBV7-8	CASSFALAGRNTGELFF
TRBV27	CASKNIDRVGSPLHF
TRBV10-3	CAIPDGLQETQYF
TRBV6-1	CASNRDSYTGELFF
TRBV24-1	CATSDTGTSPTDTQYF
TRBV6-2/TRBV6-3	CASTNAYEQYF
TRBV5-5	CASSPTGWGIDSNQPQHF
TRBV5-1	CASSLDAGHTDTQYF
TRBV12-3/TRBV12-4	CASNHRDRAIGAFF
TRBV20-1	CSARVVGTGGTEAFF